The rows below give T cell receptor beta chains drawn from one sample of a study of T cells expressing NK-cell markers. Each CDR3 protein gets one entry in TCRdb, which reprocessed the 5' RACE reads and gives no DNA. This listing includes around 380,000 distinct CDR3 sequences. The sequencing input was blood T cells: a sorted CD56 or NKG2C T cell subset, CD4+ or CD8+ T cells, or bulk PBMC T cells (not recorded which). The receptors were sampled from a woman aged 45 to 65 in good health. Both conserved end residues are part of each CDR3.

j_gene | v_gene | CDR3aa
TRBJ1-1 | TRBV6-1 | CASSESPGQEAFF
TRBJ2-3 | TRBV5-1 | CASSLVSFRSREGRSTDTQYF
TRBJ2-1 | TRBV11-3 | CASSLKGGQFF
TRBJ2-2 | TRBV5-1 | CASSPQPWSNTGELFF
TRBJ1-1 | TRBV21-1 | CASWDGRPAFF
TRBJ2-3 | TRBV18 | CASSPRDRVSDTQYF
TRBJ1-1 | TRBV7-9 | CASSPRRGTGITSTEAFF
TRBJ2-7 | TRBV27 | CASSVGRRDYSYEQYF
TRBJ2-3 | TRBV28 | CASSSGTRQADTQYF
TRBJ2-1 | TRBV5-1 | CASSPGLAGEPRSF
TRBJ2-2 | TRBV5-1 | CASSSTGAANTGELFF
TRBJ2-2 | TRBV12-3/TRBV12-4 | CAMSGPLSTGELFF
TRBJ2-1 | TRBV24-1 | CATSDRGTGGFWDEQFF
TRBJ2-1 | TRBV27 | CASMRGAYNEQFF
TRBJ2-1 | TRBV29-1 | CSVSRPSGGYNEQFF
TRBJ2-1 | TRBV12-3/TRBV12-4 | CAVAGGTREQFF
TRBJ2-2 | TRBV6-2/TRBV6-3 | CASRLPGRLFF
TRBJ1-2 | TRBV10-3 | CAIKSGTGVDGYTF
TRBJ2-1 | TRBV20-1 | CSAPALASGIYNEQFF
TRBJ2-1 | TRBV20-1 | CSARDPLADSYNEQFF
TRBJ1-1 | TRBV7-9 | CASSLAGGGNTEAFF
TRBJ1-1 | TRBV10-3 | CAISQRQGGTEAFF
TRBJ1-5 | TRBV27 | CASRGGGQPQHF
TRBJ2-1 | TRBV6-5 | CATTTGTGGWGEQFF
TRBJ1-6 | TRBV25-1 | CASAPGGLNSPLHF
TRBJ1-1 | TRBV7-8 | CASSLPPNRGNTEAFF
TRBJ2-1 | TRBV20-1 | CSARAKAGAIAANEQFF
TRBJ1-5 | TRBV11-1 | CASSPVPGQPQHF
TRBJ2-2 | TRBV24-1 | CATSDPPGTGELFF
TRBJ1-4 | TRBV20-1 | CSAILVGAWEKLFF
TRBJ1-2 | TRBV12-3/TRBV12-4 | CASSFRQVNYGYTF
TRBJ1-1 | TRBV7-9 | CASSRRTGKNTEAFF
TRBJ2-2 | TRBV18 | CASSPRTSDSTGELFF
TRBJ2-1 | TRBV5-1 | CASAGAHNEQFF
TRBJ1-1 | TRBV20-1 | CSASLPGQGLNTEAFF
TRBJ2-5 | TRBV12-3/TRBV12-4 | CAPLLGPYFVRETQYF
TRBJ2-5 | TRBV3-1 | CASSLMGAGQETQYF
TRBJ2-1 | TRBV7-8 | CASSSAGTSGIYNEQFF
TRBJ2-1 | TRBV4-1 | CASSPVLGEQFF
TRBJ2-4 | TRBV3-1 | CASSQGAAGKAKNIQYF
TRBJ2-1 | TRBV5-8 | CASNPGGNEQFF
TRBJ2-1 | TRBV25-1 | CASSASGGGEQFF
TRBJ1-2 | TRBV12-3/TRBV12-4 | CASSLGRGYTF
TRBJ1-1 | TRBV20-1 | CSAQRTGGTEAFF
TRBJ1-1 | TRBV6-6 | CASRNANTEAFF
TRBJ1-2 | TRBV20-1 | CSASYRGVYNYGYTF
TRBJ2-2 | TRBV5-1 | CASSLGPDTSSGELFF
TRBJ1-6 | TRBV19 | CASKPDNSYNSPLHF
TRBJ2-1 | TRBV11-2 | CASSVAGGKYNEQFF
TRBJ1-1 | TRBV5-6 | CASSLEGGEAFF
TRBJ2-3 | TRBV29-1 | CSVRPLAPSTDTQYF
TRBJ2-5 | TRBV20-1 | CSARDYRGPKAGTQYF
TRBJ2-2 | TRBV29-1 | CSVRLATNTGELFF
TRBJ1-1 | TRBV3-1 | CASSQEALNTEAFF
TRBJ1-1 | TRBV20-1 | CSARGRVYTEAFF